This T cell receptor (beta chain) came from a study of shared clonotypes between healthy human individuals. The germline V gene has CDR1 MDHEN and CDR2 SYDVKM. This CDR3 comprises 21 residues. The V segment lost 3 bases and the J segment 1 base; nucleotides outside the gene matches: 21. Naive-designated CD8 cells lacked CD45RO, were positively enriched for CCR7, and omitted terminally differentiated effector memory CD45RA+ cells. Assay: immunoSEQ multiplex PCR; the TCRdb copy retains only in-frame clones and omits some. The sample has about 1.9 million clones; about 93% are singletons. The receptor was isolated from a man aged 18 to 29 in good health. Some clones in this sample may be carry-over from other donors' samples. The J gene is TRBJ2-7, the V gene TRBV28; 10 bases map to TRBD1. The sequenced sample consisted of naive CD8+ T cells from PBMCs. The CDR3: CASSFPSDIDRGPQGSYEQYF. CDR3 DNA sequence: TGTGCCAGCAGTTTTCCTAGCGACATAGACAGGGGGCCACAGGGGTCCTACGAGCAGTACTTC.